The subject of this entry is one T cell receptor (beta chain). The sample comes from a study of cytomegalovirus exposure and HLA in healthy donors. This CDR3 is 15 amino acids long. The germline V gene encodes CDR1 SGHTA and CDR2 FQGNSA. After removal of 2 bases from V and 5 bases from J, the junction contained 6 bases not matched to a gene. The PCR made use of 60 Vbeta and 13 Jbeta primers. Sequencing used immunoSEQ multiplex PCR; TCRdb keeps in-frame clones, though not all of them. Altogether 110,000 to 150,000 clones are present, about 85% being singletons, with the ten largest covering 2.5%. This TCR derives from a boy between 2 and 10 years old in good health and CMV-seronegative. This rearrangement joins TRBV7-2 to TRBJ2-3; 8 bases fit TRBD2. Sequenced material: PBMCs. CDR3 in amino acids: CASSLFGSGVDTQYF. The DNA of the CDR3 is TGTGCCAGCAGCTTATTCGGTAGCGGGGTAGATACGCAGTATTTT.